This T cell receptor beta chain was found in a study of blood T cell repertoires in COVID-19. The study drew participants aged about 18 to 95 years from roughly 25 US areas. The CDR3 is made up of 16 amino acids. Germline loops: CDR1 SNHLY, CDR2 FYNNEI. Unmatched junction bases numbered 12, after V lost 6 bases and J lost 7 bases. In the authors' methods: By means of reference gene primer amplification, nucleated cell counts were estimated. Sequencing used immunoSEQ multiplex PCR; TCRdb keeps in-frame clones, though not all of them. V, J and clone size were drawn from that table, and D and trimming were deduced from the DNA. The data hold roughly 500,000 clones, with 88% observed a single time.

Sequenced sample: PBMCs or T cells enriched from blood (not recorded which). The V gene is TRBV2, the J gene TRBJ2-3, with TRBD2 identical over 11 bases. This receptor was obtained from a woman aged 40 to 50 who had recovered from COVID-19. The CDR3 region is CASSQGLAGGLNTQYF. CDR3 DNA sequence: TGTGCCAGCAGCCAAGGACTAGCGGGCGGCTTAAATACGCAGTATTTT.